This is a list of T cell receptor beta chains from one sample in a study of identical twins. TCRdb used MiXCR to reprocess the 5' RACE reads, holding one entry per CDR3 protein. The table lists about 220,000 distinct CDR3 sequences, 6% to 8% of them singletons. These same records also appear under a second study, on yellow fever vaccine responses in identical twins.

The sample consisted of CD8+ T cells sorted from blood. These receptors were obtained from a woman aged 18-35 years in good health. Both conserved end residues are part of each CDR3. Fields, in order: J gene, D gene, V gene, clone size, CDR3 DNA, CDR3 protein. The D gene is left open where the match is weak. Size is omitted from some rows. Given values are once, few, many or a class for expanded clones.

TRBJ2-7	.	TRBV3-1	.	TGTGCCAGCAGCCAAGATAGCGACGAGCAGTACTTC	CASSQDSDEQYF
TRBJ1-2	.	TRBV6-4	few	TGTGCCAGCAGTGACGGCCACCCGGACAGTAACTATGGCTACACCTTC	CASSDGHPDSNYGYTF
TRBJ2-1	.	TRBV20-1	many	TGCAGTGCTATTGGTCTAAGGGAGGTGATAAATGAGCAGTTCTTC	CSAIGLREVINEQFF
TRBJ2-2	TRBD1	TRBV7-2	few	TGTGCCAGCAGCCGACAGGGATGGGGCACCGGGGAGCTGTTTTTT	CASSRQGWGTGELFF
TRBJ1-4	TRBD1	TRBV20-1	few	TGCAGTGCCCACGGTCAGACAGGGGGCGGGTTTGGTGAAAAACTGTTTTTT	CSAHGQTGGGFGEKLFF
TRBJ2-7	TRBD1	TRBV27	once	TGTGCCAGCAGTCACCTCCGGGACAGCCAAGCCTACGAGCAGTACTTC	CASSHLRDSQAYEQYF
TRBJ1-2	.	TRBV27	.	TGTGCCAGCAGATCAGGGTACTATGGCTACACCTTC	CASRSGYYGYTF
TRBJ2-1	TRBD1	TRBV7-9	few	TGTGCCAGCAGCGCACCGGGACAGGTAATTCGCAATGAGCAGTTCTTC	CASSAPGQVIRNEQFF
TRBJ2-2	.	TRBV27	many	TGTGCCAGCAGTTTATCCCTGGGGACCGGGGAGCTGTTTTTT	CASSLSLGTGELFF
TRBJ2-1	.	TRBV10-1	.	TGCGCCAGCAGTGAGGGCCACGCCAATGAGCAGTTCTTC	CASSEGHANEQFF